The 27 T cell receptor beta chains below were found in one sample sequenced in a study of blood T cell repertoires in COVID-19. TCRdb keeps only in-frame clones here, not all; method: immunoSEQ multiplex PCR. The sample lists approximately 160,000 clones; approximately 80% were seen once. Sample: peripheral blood. These receptors were collected from a woman aged 45-65 years in a cohort sampled during active or convalescent COVID-19.

CDR3 region: CASSPQGKDTEAFF. CDR3 in DNA: TGTGCCAGCTCACCACAGGGGAAGGACACTGAAGCTTTCTTT. This chain uses TRBV18 with TRBJ1-1; D may be TRBD1 (5 bases). The CDR3 spans 14 residues. CDR1 and CDR2 (germline): KGHSH, LQKENI. The germline V and J ends were trimmed by 1 base and 3 bases, with 9 bases remaining between them.

With respect to this clone: The junction and the germline gene differ at one end; a read error may be behind it. The V gene is TRBV7-7, the J gene TRBJ2-2, with TRBD1 as a possible D gene (6 bases). Germline V gives CDR1 SSHAT, CDR2 FNYEAQ (reference sequence). The CDR3 spans 15 residues. The chain's CDR3 is CASSSGQIYTGELFF. The DNA for the CDR3 is TGTGCTAGCAGCTCAGGACAGATCTACACCGGGGAGCTGTTTTTT.

This chain links TRBV24-1 with TRBJ2-1, with D possibly matching TRBD2 (6 bases). The length of the CDR3 is 18 residues. Germline V CDR1 and CDR2: KGHDR, SFDVKD. V was clipped by 4 bases and J by 5 bases, with 23 bases between them. Here the CDR3 DNA reads TGTGCCACCAGTGACCCTACCCCGACGGCGGAGGGCCACAATGAGCAGTTCTTC. This encodes CATSDPTPTAEGHNEQFF.

The CDR3 protein is CASSAGGNTDTQYF. In nucleotides, the CDR3 is TGTGCCAGCAGTGCGGGGGGAAACACAGATACGCAGTATTTT. J is TRBJ2-3 and V is TRBV6-4; 7 nucleotides line up with TRBD2. Germline trimming cut 4 bases from V and 2 bases from J; bases unmatched to any gene: 3. The CDR3 is 14 residues long. The V gene's germline CDR1 is MRHNA and CDR2 SNTAGT.

The J gene is TRBJ1-4, the V gene TRBV19, with D possibly being TRBD1 (6 bases). This CDR3 has 18 amino acids. Trimming stripped 5 bases from V and 2 bases from J, with 21 bases between. The germline CDR1 and CDR2 sequences are LNHDA and SQIVND (reference sequence). The CDR3 loop reads CASSVTIIRGSTNEKLFF. The CDR3 nucleotides are TGTGCCAGTAGTGTAACTATAATCAGGGGATCGACTAATGAAAAACTGTTTTTT.

This sequence joins TRBV7-3 and TRBJ2-3, with D tentatively TRBD1 (5 bases). V was pared by 5 bases and J by 1 base, with 19 bases between. Germline-derived CDR1 and CDR2 are SGHTA and FQGTGA. The CDR3 extends over 17 amino acids. The CDR3 here is CASSPQGFPTGTDTQYF. In DNA form, the CDR3 reads TGTGCCAGCAGCCCCCAGGGATTCCCAACCGGCACAGATACGCAGTATTTT.

The chain uses TRBV5-5 and TRBJ2-7, with 10 bases aligning to TRBD1. The J segment lost 2 bases and the V segment lost 4 bases, leaving 3 bases of the junction unmatched. Germline lookup yields CDR1 SGHKS and CDR2 YYEKEE (reference sequence). This CDR3 comprises 14 residues. CDR3 in amino acids: CASSKGQGAYEQYF. DNA of the CDR3: TGTGCCAGCAGCAAAGGACAGGGGGCCTACGAGCAGTACTTC. The whole variable domain, remainder taken from reference TRBV5-5 and TRBJ2-7, is DAGVTQSPTHLIKTRGQQVTLRCSPISGHKSVSWYQQVLGQGPQFIFQYYEKEERGRGNFPDRFSARQFPNYSSELNVNALLLGDSALYLCASSKGQGAYEQYFGPGTRLTVT.

The genes are TRBV19 and TRBJ1-2; TRBD1 matches at 12 bases. J lost 4 bases, V lost 10 bases, and 10 bases had no gene match. Germline lookup yields CDR1 LNHDA and CDR2 SQIVND (reference sequence). CDR3 length: 15 residues. The CDR3 DNA reads TGTGCCACTTTAACCGGGACAGGGGGCTTCTATGGCTACACCTTC. Translated, it gives CATLTGTGGFYGYTF. The full variable domain, in which reference TRBV19 and TRBJ1-2 provide the parts outside the CDR3, is DGGITQSPKYLFRKEGQNVTLSCEQNLNHDAMYWYRQDPGQGLRLIYYSQIVNDFQKGDIAEGYSVSREKKESFPLTVTSAQKNPTAFYLCATLTGTGGFYGYTFGSGTRLTVV.

This clone was counted between two and nine times. This sequence joins TRBV19 and TRBJ1-2; D gene unclear. Germline V gives CDR1 LNHDA, CDR2 SQIVND (reference sequence). V was pared by 7 bases and J by 1 base, with 16 bases between. The CDR3 covers 15 residues. CDR3 in DNA: TGTGCCAGTAAGGCGGAGGTAGGATTTAACTATGGCTACACCTTC. Residues: CASKAEVGFNYGYTF.

The chain has TRBV13 and TRBJ2-2; weak D call: TRBD2 (6 bases). There are 15 residues in the CDR3. In germline, CDR1 is PRHDT, CDR2 FYEKMQ (reference sequence). V was pared by 8 bases and J by 6 bases, with 19 bases between. As DNA, the CDR3 is TGTGCCAGCGCCCGGGGGTCATTGGTATCCGGGGAGCTGTTTTTT. Protein sequence: CASARGSLVSGELFF.

The chain couples TRBV7-3 to TRBJ2-1, with 9 bases fitting TRBD1. V lost 5 bases to trimming and J lost 8 bases; unmatched junction nucleotides: 10. The CDR3 contains 15 residues. Germline CDR1 SGHTA, CDR2 FQGTGA. This CDR3 is CASSGRDREGDEQFF. As DNA, the CDR3 is TGTGCCAGCAGCGGCCGGGACAGGGAAGGGGATGAGCAGTTCTTC.

This chain connects TRBV13 to TRBJ1-2; TRBD1 matches at 7 bases. The CDR3 runs to 16 residues. J was trimmed by 7 bases and V by 5 bases; bases with no gene match: 16. Germline CDR1 PRHDT, CDR2 FYEKMQ (reference sequence). In nucleotides, the CDR3 is TGTGCCAGCAGCCCCTACGGACAGGCGTCAGCGGTTGGCTACACCTTC. As protein: CASSPYGQASAVGYTF.

The CDR3 region is CASSPFSVPYNEQFF. The CDR3 DNA reads TGTGCCAGCAGCCCCTTTAGCGTCCCCTACAATGAGCAGTTCTTC. The chain employs TRBV7-3 and TRBJ2-1; TRBD2 might be the D (5 bases). The V and J ends lost 5 bases and 2 bases respectively, with 13 bases between them. This CDR3 has 15 amino acids. Germline loops: CDR1 SGHTA, CDR2 FQGTGA.

The chain recombines TRBV19 with TRBJ1-1, with a weak D call TRBD1 (5 bases). The CDR3 consists of 15 residues. The germline V gene encodes CDR1 LNHDA and CDR2 SQIVND (reference sequence). Trimming removed 5 bases from V and 3 bases from J, with 16 bases in between. The CDR3 nucleotides read TGTGCCAGTAGTCGCCGGGAGGGGAAGGACACTGAAGCTTTCTTT. Translation gives CASSRREGKDTEAFF.

This clone was seen a few times. The chain links TRBV6-6 to TRBJ2-1, with TRBD1 as a possible D gene (5 bases). The CDR3 loop spans 13 amino acids. The germline CDR1 and CDR2 sequences are MNHNY and SVGAGI (reference sequence). Trimming took 10 bases from V and 2 from J, leaving 12 bases between them. In DNA form, the CDR3 reads TGTGCCATCTTAGACAGTACCTACAATGAGCAGTTCTTC. It is translated as CAILDSTYNEQFF.

The table lists this clone with a count of one. The J gene is TRBJ1-3, the V gene TRBV7-6; TRBD1 matches at 9 bases. The CDR3 length is 20 residues. Germline assignment: CDR1 SGHVS and CDR2 FNYEAQ. The V segment lost 3 bases and the J segment 0 bases; nucleotides outside the gene matches: 15. The CDR3 here is CASSFLGSPGQGHSGNTIYF. The CDR3 nucleotides are TGTGCCAGCAGCTTTTTAGGGAGCCCGGGACAGGGCCACTCTGGAAACACCATATATTTT.

V and J are TRBV27 and TRBJ2-7, with 10 bases fitting TRBD2. The CDR3 length is 16 residues. V was pared by 2 bases and J by 6 bases, with 10 bases of the junction left unmatched. Germline loops: CDR1 MNHEY, CDR2 SMNVEV (reference sequence). CDR3 loop: CASSLKLAGAKAEQYF. Written as DNA, the CDR3 is TGTGCCAGCAGTTTAAAGCTAGCGGGGGCAAAGGCCGAGCAGTACTTC.

Written as DNA, the CDR3 is TGCGCCAGCAGCTTGCGACCTAACAGGGGGCTGGGTGAAGCTTTCTTT. It specifies CASSLRPNRGLGEAFF. V gene TRBV5-1 combines with J gene TRBJ1-1; TRBD1 aligns across 9 bases. Trimming at V came to 1 base and at J to 7 bases, leaving 11 bases not matched to a gene. The CDR3 has 16 residues. Germline V gene lookup returns CDR1 SGHRS and CDR2 YFSETQ.

The J gene is TRBJ2-1, the V gene TRBV7-2; weak D call: TRBD2 (6 bases). The CDR3 has 16 residues. V was trimmed by 1 base and J by 4 bases, leaving 14 bases between them. Germline-derived CDR1 and CDR2 are SGHTA and FQGNSA. The CDR3 sequence is CASSLDAGSTYNEQFF. CDR3 coding DNA: TGTGCCAGCAGCTTAGATGCGGGGTCGACTTACAATGAGCAGTTCTTC.

V gene TRBV14 combines with J gene TRBJ2-7; 10 bases match TRBD1. In germline, CDR1 is SGHDN, CDR2 FVKESK. V lost 1 base and J lost 0; bases outside the gene matches: 6. CDR3 length: 17 amino acids. The CDR3, as DNA: TGTGCCAGCAGCCAAGGACAGGGGGCCAGGAGCTCCTACGAGCAGTACTTC. It translates to CASSQGQGARSSYEQYF.

The table lists this clone with a few counts. The chain is built from TRBV11-2 and TRBJ2-7; D gene unclear. Germline assignment: CDR1 SGHAT and CDR2 FQNNGV. With 2 bases removed from V and 4 bases from J, the gap between germline ends came to 9 bases. The CDR3 contains 13 residues. CDR3 protein: CASSLTDSYEQYF. DNA for the CDR3: TGTGCCAGCAGCTTAACAGATTCTTACGAGCAGTACTTC.

The CDR3 reads CASSWTSGGSYNEQFF. The CDR3 DNA reads TGTGCCAGCTCATGGACTAGCGGGGGCTCCTACAATGAGCAGTTCTTC. The genes are TRBV18 and TRBJ2-1; 13 bases align to TRBD2. The ends lost 5 bases at V and 0 bases at J; junction bases unmatched: 1. CDR1 is KGHSH, CDR2 LQKENI, per germline. The CDR3 runs 16 residues.

The chain links TRBV29-1 to TRBJ2-2; D gene unclear. The V gene's germline CDR1 is SQVTM and CDR2 ANQGSEA. This CDR3 is 14 amino acids long. V lost 1 base and J 2 bases, leaving 8 bases between the germline ends. CDR3 loop: CSVEGLSNTGELFF. CDR3 DNA: TGCAGCGTTGAAGGGCTTTCAAACACCGGGGAGCTGTTTTTT.

The V and J genes are TRBV7-6 and TRBJ2-3, with 7 bases matching TRBD1. This CDR3 is built from 15 residues. Trimming cost V 5 bases and J 3 bases; bases outside gene matches: 8. CDR1 is SGHVS and CDR2 is FNYEAQ in the germline V gene. For the CDR3, the DNA is TGTGCCAGCAGCGCCACAGGGGCCCTAACAGATACGCAGTATTTT. Translation gives CASSATGALTDTQYF.

The rearrangement links TRBV9 to TRBJ1-2, with D unclear. The CDR3 contains 13 residues. V lost 3 bases and J 6 bases, leaving 12 bases between the germline ends. CDR1 is SGDLS, CDR2 YYNGEE, per germline. The CDR3 sequence is CASSASGPNGYTF. The CDR3, as DNA: TGTGCCAGCAGCGCAAGCGGGCCTAATGGCTACACCTTC.

The CDR3 DNA is TGTGCCTGGAGTGACAGGGCGGGAGTGAAACTGTTTTTT. Encoded protein: CAWSDRAGVKLFF. The rearrangement uses TRBV30 and TRBJ1-4; tentative D call: TRBD1 (6 bases). The CDR3 is 13 amino acids. Germline V gene lookup returns CDR1 GTSNPN and CDR2 SVGIG (reference sequence). With 1 base removed from V and 11 bases from J, the gap between germline ends came to 14 bases.

The chain joins TRBV6-5 to TRBJ1-1; 7 bases map to TRBD1. The CDR3 runs to 12 residues. The V gene's germline CDR1 is MNHEY and CDR2 SVGAGI. After removal of 2 bases from V and 11 bases from J, the junction contained 5 bases not matched to a gene. CDR3 residues: CASSYPGQEAFF. DNA for the CDR3: TGTGCCAGCAGTTACCCTGGACAGGAGGCTTTCTTT.